The T cell receptor (beta chain) under discussion was sequenced for a study of spatial heterogeneity in lung cancer. Study results and caveats: Within tumors, counts of expanded alpha and beta TCRs tracked tumor mutation counts. Alpha chain coverage of tumor T cells was estimated at approximately 7%, and beta chain coverage at approximately 13%.

Each CDR3 protein gets one entry after TCRdb re-called the 5' RACE reads with MiXCR. The sample shows thousands of distinct CDR3 sequences, over 5.5% of them seen only once. This clonotype was seen ten or more times. As yet, its antigen is unknown. Found in a library prepared for alpha chains, this beta chain is an off-target read, and its abundance has little meaning. Time point defined: sample taken at primary tumor resection. No cells were sorted before sequencing. The whole RNA sequenced was extracted from tumor, nontumor lung or frozen PBMC. Looked up from germline, CDR1 is DFQATT and CDR2 is SNEGSKA (reference sequence). The CDR3 has 13 residues. With 7 bases clipped from V and 2 bases from J, the junction kept 4 bases outside the gene matches.

This specimen was lung tumor tissue, taken at surgery. V gene TRBV20-1 combines with J gene TRBJ2-7; TRBD2 matches 11 bases. The receptor's source is a female donor with early-stage non-small cell lung cancer. CDR3 DNA: TGCAGTGTTGAGGGACTAGCGGCCTACGAGCAGTACTTC. The encoded protein is CSVEGLAAYEQYF.